The clone carrying this T cell receptor (beta chain) was detected once. Other DNA sequences from this sample encode an identical CDR3 as well. Assay used: immunoSEQ multiplex PCR; TCRdb lists only in-frame clones, some missing. The table lists approximately 320,000 clones, approximately 90% of them singletons, with approximately 9% in the top ten. Cohort placement rested on clinical history that participants reported themselves. This sample is part of a study of blood T cell repertoires in COVID-19. The CDR3 sequence is 14 residues long. Germline CDR1 is LGHDT and CDR2 is YNNKEL (reference sequence). V shed 1 base and J shed 0 bases, with 4 bases lying between them.

The rearrangement joins TRBV3-1 (or the pseudogene TRBV3-2) to TRBJ1-3; no reliable D call. This TCR derives from a woman younger than 35 who had recovered from COVID-19. Sequencing was done on a sample of PBMCs or T cells enriched from blood (not recorded which). CDR3 nucleotide sequence: TGTGCCAGCAGCCAAGGACACTCTGGAAACACCATATATTTT. Protein: CASSQGHSGNTIYF.